This TCR beta chain was observed in a study of T cells in women clearing cervical HPV infection. Study context: Controls were women whose single incident HPV16 infection cleared within 12 months without precancer or cancer.

Comment on this clone: Its antigen is undetermined. Read coverage stops 3 residues before the CDR3 terminus; the germline J gene supplies the remainder.

V shed 0 bases and J shed 8 bases, with 9 bases lying between them. Germline V gene sequence: CDR1 SGHRS, CDR2 YFSETQ. The CDR3 length is 14 residues. Only in-frame clones appear in the TCRdb table, and some are missing; sequencing was by immunoSEQ multiplex PCR. The table lists tens of thousands of clones. All donors had a single incident cervical HPV16 infection, not prevalent. Study-level findings and limits: Richness plus V gene abundances separated cases from controls with AUC approximately 0.78. CIN3+ cases had significantly higher TCR repertoire richness than controls, but evenness did not differ.

The chain is built from TRBV5-1 and TRBJ1-6; possible D gene TRBD1, 5 bases. This TCR came from a woman between 18 and 69 years old with a cervical HPV16 infection that either progressed to CIN3+ or cleared (not recorded which). The sequenced sample was blood buffy coat. CDR3 DNA, as far as it was read: TGCGCCAGCAGCTTGGGGGACTTTCATTCACCC. It specifies CASSLGDFHSP. The whole CDR3 is CASSLGDFHSPLHF.